These T cell receptor beta chains were read from a single sample in a study of spatial heterogeneity in lung cancer. TCRdb ran MiXCR on the 5' RACE reads and lists one entry per CDR3 protein. The sample carries under 8,500 distinct CDR3 sequences, around 9.6% recorded once. Sequences were derived from lung tumor tissue, sampled at surgery. Receptors originate from a male donor with early-stage non-small cell lung cancer. Each CDR3 is given with its conserved first and last residue. The D gene is left open where the match is weak. Some rows mark clone size as missing; the rest say once, few, many or name a class of expanded clone.

many,NA,TRBV10-3,TRBJ2-2,TGTGCCATCAGTGTAGAGAGTTTAGCCACCGGGGAGCTGTTTTTT,CAISVESLATGELFF
NA,TRBD2,TRBV6-2/TRBV6-3,TRBJ2-7,TGTGCCAGCAGTTACAGGGAGGGGTACGAGCAGTACTTC,CASSYREGYEQYF
many,NA,TRBV5-1,TRBJ1-2,TGCGCCAGCAGCCCCGGGACACAGGGAAGTGACACCTTC,CASSPGTQGSDTF
many,TRBD1,TRBV20-1,TRBJ1-5,TGCAGTGCTAGGGTCCCTGGACAGGGGAATCAGCCCCAGCATTTT,CSARVPGQGNQPQHF
many,NA,TRBV24-1,TRBJ2-1,TGTGCCGTGGAGGGGGCATCCTACAATGAGCAGTTCTTC,CAVEGASYNEQFF
many,NA,TRBV28,TRBJ2-7,TGTGCCAGCAGGGGTACAGGGAGGGGTTACGAGCAGTACTTC,CASRGTGRGYEQYF
many,NA,TRBV10-3,TRBJ1-1,TGTGCCATCAGTGGCCAGGTGGGGCTGAACACTGAAGCTTTCTTT,CAISGQVGLNTEAFF
many,NA,TRBV9,TRBJ1-1,TGTGCCAGCTCACGGATTATGAACACTGAAGCTTTCTTT,CASSRIMNTEAFF
many,NA,TRBV15,TRBJ2-5,TGTGCCACCAGCAGAGACTGGGGAGAGACCCAGTACTTC,CATSRDWGETQYF
many,NA,TRBV7-8,TRBJ2-2,TGTGCCAGCAGCCCAAAAGTCCGACCCACCGGGGAGCTGTTTTTT,CASSPKVRPTGELFF
many,NA,TRBV7-8,TRBJ2-7,TGTGCCAGCAGCTTGGTAGGGCAGGTTTACGAGCAGTACTTC,CASSLVGQVYEQYF
medium-sized,NA,TRBV5-1,TRBJ1-4,TGCGCCAGCAGCGGGAGGGACGAAAAACTGTTTTTT,CASSGRDEKLFF
many,NA,TRBV7-2,TRBJ2-1,TGTGCCAGCAGAAAAACAGGGATGGAGCAGTTCTTC,CASRKTGMEQFF
medium-sized,NA,TRBV12-3/TRBV12-4,TRBJ2-1,TGTGCCAGCAGACCGACAAGCTCCTACAATGAGCAGTTCTTC,CASRPTSSYNEQFF
NA,TRBD2,TRBV29-1,TRBJ2-1,TGCAGCGGGATTTTAGCGGGAGGCTCCTACAATGAGCAGTTCTTC,CSGILAGGSYNEQFF
many,NA,TRBV5-1,TRBJ2-2,NA,CASSPGQGAATGSCFF
few,NA,TRBV7-2,TRBJ1-1,TGTGCCAGCAGCACACAAGAGAACACTGAAGCTTTCTTT,CASSTQENTEAFF
many,NA,TRBV28,TRBJ1-5,TGTGCCAGCAGTTTCGGGACGCGGAGCAATCAGCCCCAGCATTTT,CASSFGTRSNQPQHF
once,TRBD2,TRBV2,TRBJ2-1,TGTGCCAGCAGTTACGGGACTAGTCGTACGGGGGCCTACAATGAGCAGTTCTTC,CASSYGTSRTGAYNEQFF
medium-sized,NA,TRBV5-6,TRBJ2-2,TGTGCCAGCAGCCGCACCGGGGAGCTGTTTTTT,CASSRTGELFF
many,TRBD2,TRBV9,TRBJ2-1,TGTGCCAGCAGCGTCGGACTAGCGGGGGGCCATTACAATGAGCAGTTCTTC,CASSVGLAGGHYNEQFF
many,NA,TRBV30,TRBJ1-2,TGTGCCTGGAGCGATCCGGCCAGGGGATATGGCTACACCTTC,CAWSDPARGYGYTF
many,NA,TRBV20-1,TRBJ2-1,TGCAGTGCTAGAGATCTTCAGACCTACAATGAGCAGTTCTTC,CSARDLQTYNEQFF
NA,NA,TRBV2,TRBJ2-4,TGTGCCAGCTTAGACGGGCGAGGAAACATTCAGTACTTC,CASLDGRGNIQYF